This TCR beta chain is from a study of tumor T cells in aggressive B-cell lymphoma. Trimming stripped 5 bases from V and 6 bases from J, with 8 bases between. Germline lookup yields CDR1 MNHEY and CDR2 SMNVEV (reference sequence). This CDR3 has 12 residues. Produced via immunoSEQ multiplex PCR; TCRdb's table is partial and in-frame only. The repertoire includes thousands of clones, 82% of them detected once, and 2.7% sits in the top ten. The chain couples TRBV27 to TRBJ1-5; D remains ambiguous. The sequenced sample consisted of tumor tissue. The TCR was taken from an adult with diffuse large B cell lymphoma. The CDR3: CASSPRGQPQHF. The DNA for the CDR3 is TGTGCCAGCAGTCCCCGCGGTCAGCCCCAGCATTTT.